This TCR beta chain was identified in a study of T cell responses to AZD1222 COVID-19 vaccine. Study information: Some second doses came at about 4 weeks and others at about 12 weeks; these were pooled. Findings of the study overall: The donor group comprised mostly white British people and more females; the analysis possibly underestimated clonal diversity. The reported proportion of spike-specific TCRs targeting unmutated variant regions was nearly half. After the peak T cell response, and only then, were repertoires sampled.

This table comes from immunoSEQ multiplex PCR, and its TCRdb copy is limited to in-frame clones, with some not included. The sample records fewer than 100,000 clones, around nine tenths being singletons. The sample holds a few counts of this clone. Its antigen is not known. The V and J ends lost 7 bases and 5 bases respectively, with 14 bases between them. Germline V gene lookup returns CDR1 SNHLY and CDR2 FYNNEI. The CDR3 totals 13 residues. The rearrangement uses TRBV2 and TRBJ1-2; D not resolved. This TCR was recovered from an adult in good health. Sequencing used peripheral blood, obtained on day 0 of AZD1222 vaccination. CDR3 sequence reads: CASTGRGRYGYTF. The CDR3 DNA sequence: TGTGCCAGCACTGGGCGCGGGAGGTATGGCTACACCTTC.